This TCR beta chain derives from a study of T cell repertoires in cytomegalovirus infection. Study details: Indications came from public TCR beta signatures; they pointed to CMV infection and to a matching HLA type. Study results and caveats: People with CMV and the relevant HLA were identified by cumulative public TCR beta family frequency. The study found HLA-C-restricted CMV-specific TCR beta clonotypes dominating the ex vivo response.

In TCRdb, the reads were re-called with MiXCR into one record per CDR3 protein. This table holds some 700,000 distinct CDR3 sequences, less than 40% found once. Notes on this clonotype: Its target is unknown. The junction departs from germline at one end; a sequencing error may be responsible.

CDR1 is SGHTA and CDR2 is FQGNSA in the germline V gene. CDR3 length equals 13 residues. The TCR comes from a human donor in good health (CMV status not recorded). Some clones in this sample may be carry-over from other donors' samples. Input material: PBMCs. The V gene is TRBV7-2, the J gene TRBJ2-4; D is possibly TRBD2 (5 bases). CDR3 loop: CASIPLAKNIHYF. DNA of the CDR3: TGTGCCAGCATCCCCCTAGCCAAAAACATTCATTACTTC. Full variable domain (outside the CDR3, taken from reference TRBV7-2 and TRBJ2-4): GAGVSQSPSNKVTEKGKDVELRCDPISGHTALYWYRQSLGQGLEFLIYFQGNSAPDKSGLPSDRFSAERTGGSVSTLTIQRTQQEDSAVYLCASIPLAKNIHYFGAGTRLSVL.